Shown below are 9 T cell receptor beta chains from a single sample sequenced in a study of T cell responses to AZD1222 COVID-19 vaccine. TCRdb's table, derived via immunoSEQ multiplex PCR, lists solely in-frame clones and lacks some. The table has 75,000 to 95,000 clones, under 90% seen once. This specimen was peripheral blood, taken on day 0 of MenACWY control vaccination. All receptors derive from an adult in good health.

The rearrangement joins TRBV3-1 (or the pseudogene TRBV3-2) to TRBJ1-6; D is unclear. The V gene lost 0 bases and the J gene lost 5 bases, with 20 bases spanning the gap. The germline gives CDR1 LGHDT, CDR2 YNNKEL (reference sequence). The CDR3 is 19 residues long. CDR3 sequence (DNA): TGTGCCAGCAGCCAAGATCTGAAGCTACTACTGCATAATAATTCACCCCTCCACTTT. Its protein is CASSQDLKLLLHNNSPLHF.

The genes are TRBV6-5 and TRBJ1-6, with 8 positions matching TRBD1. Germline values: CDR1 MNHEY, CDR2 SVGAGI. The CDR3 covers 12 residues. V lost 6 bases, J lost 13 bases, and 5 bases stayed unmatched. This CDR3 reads CASRETGDPLHF. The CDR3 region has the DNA TGTGCCAGCAGAGAGACAGGGGACCCCCTCCACTTT.

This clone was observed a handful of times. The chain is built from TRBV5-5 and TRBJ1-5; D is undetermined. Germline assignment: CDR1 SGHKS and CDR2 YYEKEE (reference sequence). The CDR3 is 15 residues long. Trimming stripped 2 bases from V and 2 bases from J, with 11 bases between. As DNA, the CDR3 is TGTGCCAGCAGCTTCGAGGGTTACGGCAATCAGCCCCAGCATTTT. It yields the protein CASSFEGYGNQPQHF.

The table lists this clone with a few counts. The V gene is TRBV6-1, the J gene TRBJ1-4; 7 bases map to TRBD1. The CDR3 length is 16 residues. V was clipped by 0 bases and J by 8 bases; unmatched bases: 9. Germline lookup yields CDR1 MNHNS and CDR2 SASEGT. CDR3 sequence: CASSEATAGGLEKLFF. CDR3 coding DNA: TGTGCCAGCAGTGAAGCGACGGCAGGGGGATTGGAAAAACTGTTTTTT.

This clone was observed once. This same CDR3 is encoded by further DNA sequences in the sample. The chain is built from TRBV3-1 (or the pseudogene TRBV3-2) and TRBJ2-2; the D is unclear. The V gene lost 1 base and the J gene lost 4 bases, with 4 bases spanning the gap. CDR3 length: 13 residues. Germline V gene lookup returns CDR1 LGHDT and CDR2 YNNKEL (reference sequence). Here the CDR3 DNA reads TGTGCCAGCAGCCAAGTAACCACCGGGGAGCTGTTTTTT. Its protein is CASSQVTTGELFF.

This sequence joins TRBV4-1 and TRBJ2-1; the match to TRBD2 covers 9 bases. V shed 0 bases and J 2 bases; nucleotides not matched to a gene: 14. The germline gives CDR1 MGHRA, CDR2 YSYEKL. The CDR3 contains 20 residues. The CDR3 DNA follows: TGCGCCAGCAGCCAAGAAGGAAATAGCGGGGGCCTTCCGGCCTACAATGAGCAGTTCTTC. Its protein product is CASSQEGNSGGLPAYNEQFF.

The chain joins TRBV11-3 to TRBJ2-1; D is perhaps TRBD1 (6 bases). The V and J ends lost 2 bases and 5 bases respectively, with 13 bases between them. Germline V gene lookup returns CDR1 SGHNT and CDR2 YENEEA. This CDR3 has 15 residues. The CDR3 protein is CASSLIRGTDNEQFF. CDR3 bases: TGTGCCAGCAGCTTAATCAGGGGCACGGACAATGAGCAGTTCTTC.

CDR3 in DNA: TGTGCCAGCAGTTCCGGATACGGAGCTGAAGCTTTCTTT. Its translation is CASSSGYGAEAFF. The J gene is TRBJ1-1, the V gene TRBV12-3 or TRBV12-4; D remains ambiguous. The V and J ends lost 4 bases and 6 bases respectively, with 12 bases between them. The length of the CDR3 is 13 residues.

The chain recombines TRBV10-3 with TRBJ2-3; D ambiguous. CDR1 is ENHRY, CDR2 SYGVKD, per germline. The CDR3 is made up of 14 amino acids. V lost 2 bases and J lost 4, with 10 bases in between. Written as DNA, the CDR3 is TGTGCCATCAGTGAGGCCAAGGGCCCAGATACGCAGTATTTT. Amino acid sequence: CAISEAKGPDTQYF.